The 17 T cell receptor beta chains below were found in one sample sequenced in a study of glioma-infiltrating T cells after dendritic cell vaccination. Stated time point: after dendritic cell vaccination, including at tumor progression/relapse. Repertoires were generated with immunoSEQ multiplex PCR, while TCRdb's copy carries only in-frame clones and drops some. In the table there are just under 60,000 clones, roughly 83% of which are singletons. The sample in question was blood, obtained after dendritic cell vaccination. Source of these receptors: a human donor with glioblastoma.

J is TRBJ1-1 and V is TRBV5-1; D is ambiguous. This CDR3 is built from 16 residues. Germline loops: CDR1 SGHRS, CDR2 YFSETQ. V lost 1 base to trimming and J lost 6 bases, with 19 bases between them. In nucleotides, the CDR3 is TGCGCCAGCAGCTTGAATCATCCGGAGAGTCTTGCTGAAGCTTTCTTT. This translates into CASSLNHPESLAEAFF.

This clone has a handful of counts. This chain joins TRBV7-2 and TRBJ1-6; no firm D call. Germline V gene lookup returns CDR1 SGHTA and CDR2 FQGNSA. This CDR3 spans 15 amino acids. Trimming cost V 5 bases and J 0 bases, with 8 bases left between them. This CDR3 reads CASSVGSSYNSPLHF. CDR3 coding DNA: TGTGCCAGCAGCGTAGGGAGCTCCTATAATTCACCCCTCCACTTT. Full variable domain (remainder filled in from reference TRBV7-2 and TRBJ1-6): GAGVSQSPSNKVTEKGKDVELRCDPISGHTALYWYRQSLGQGLEFLIYFQGNSAPDKSGLPSDRFSAERTGGSVSTLTIQRTQQEDSAVYLCASSVGSSYNSPLHFGNGTRLTVT.

This sequence joins TRBV28 and TRBJ1-1; D remains ambiguous. The germline CDR1 and CDR2 sequences are MDHEN and SYDVKM. CDR3 length: 13 amino acids. Trimming took off 10 bases at V and 0 bases at J, with 12 bases between the two ends. DNA for the CDR3: TGTGCCACCATGGAGGGCATGAACACTGAAGCTTTCTTT. It encodes CATMEGMNTEAFF.

This clone appeared a few times. This chain joins TRBV7-2 and TRBJ1-5, with D possibly TRBD1 on 5 matching bases. This CDR3 contains 12 residues. Germline V gives CDR1 SGHTA, CDR2 FQGNSA. V was shortened by 4 bases and J by 5 bases, with 6 bases between the two germline ends. The CDR3 DNA sequence: TGTGCCAGCAGCTCAGGGTATCAGCCCCAGCATTTT. This sequence encodes CASSSGYQPQHF.

The rearrangement uses TRBV15 and TRBJ2-3; D unclear. In germline, CDR1 is LNHNV, CDR2 YYDKDF (reference sequence). Trimming took off 0 bases at V and 0 bases at J, with 7 bases between the two ends. The CDR3 is 15 residues long. CDR3 residues: CATSRDQASTDTQYF. The DNA of the CDR3 is TGTGCCACCAGCAGAGATCAAGCGAGCACAGATACGCAGTATTTT.

The chain combines TRBV9 with TRBJ2-2; D is ambiguous. Germline V lookup: CDR1 SGDLS, CDR2 YYNGEE. This CDR3 contains 15 residues. V lost 0 bases, J lost 4 bases, and 10 bases lay in between. CDR3 sequence (DNA): TGTGCCAGCAGCGTAGACCCCTCGAGCACCGGGGAGCTGTTTTTT. Its translation: CASSVDPSSTGELFF. The whole variable domain, remainder taken from reference TRBV9 and TRBJ2-2, is DSGVTQTPKHLITATGQRVTLRCSPRSGDLSVYWYQQSLDQGLQFLIQYYNGEERAKGNILERFSAQQFPDLHSELNLSSLELGDSALYFCASSVDPSSTGELFFGEGSRLTVL.

The rearrangement joins TRBV6-5 to TRBJ2-7; maybe TRBD1 (5 bases). Per germline, CDR1 MNHEY and CDR2 SVGAGI. V shed 8 bases and J shed 1 base, with 12 bases lying between them. The CDR3 loop spans 13 amino acids. The CDR3 bases are TGTGCCAGCCAGGGTCTTCAGTCCTACGAGCAGTACTTC. Translating it yields CASQGLQSYEQYF.

V usage is TRBV7-9 and J usage is TRBJ1-6; no reliable D call. Trimming took 1 base from V and 7 from J, leaving 5 bases between them. This CDR3 contains 13 residues. Germline CDR1 SEHNR, CDR2 FQNEAQ (reference sequence). For the CDR3, the DNA is TGTGCCAGCAGCTTAGGAGGAAATTCACCCCTCCACTTT. Translation: CASSLGGNSPLHF.

V gene TRBV5-4 combines with J gene TRBJ2-2; TRBD2 is a possible D gene (7 bases). This CDR3 comprises 19 residues. Germline V CDR1 and CDR2: SGHNT, YYREEE (reference sequence). The V gene lost 0 bases and the J gene lost 6 bases, with 24 bases spanning the gap. The CDR3 loop reads CASSLGRGAVLSVAGELFF. The CDR3 nucleotides read TGTGCCAGCAGCTTGGGCCGGGGGGCCGTTCTCTCTGTGGCCGGGGAGCTGTTTTTT.

The count of this clone is one. The chain is built from TRBV6-5 and TRBJ2-1; 9 positions agree with TRBD1. The CDR3 has 12 residues. Trimming took 4 bases from V and 11 from J; bases not matched to a gene: 3. Germline lookup yields CDR1 MNHEY and CDR2 SVGAGI. Written as DNA, the CDR3 is TGTGCCAGCAGTTCCGGGACAGGGAAGCAGTTCTTC. Translated, it gives CASSSGTGKQFF.

DNA of the CDR3: TGTGCCAGCCGGCAGGAGGCCGGTGAGCAGTTCTTC. The encoded protein is CASRQEAGEQFF. The J gene is TRBJ2-1, the V gene TRBV6-5, with a possible D match to TRBD2 (5 bases). V lost 8 bases and J 9 bases, leaving 14 bases between the germline ends. There are 12 residues in the CDR3. Germline values: CDR1 MNHEY, CDR2 SVGAGI.

The chain combines TRBV5-1 with TRBJ2-5; D possibly corresponds to TRBD1 (6 bases). The J call is doubtful: the DNA matches TRBJ2-7 better. The CDR3 is made up of 15 amino acids. Looked up from germline, CDR1 is SGHRS and CDR2 is YFSETQ. For the CDR3, the DNA is TGCGCCAGCAGCCCACGGGACACCCTGGGATACGAGCAGTACTTC. It codes for CASSPRDTLGYEQYF.

The chain uses TRBV7-6 and TRBJ2-7, with 8 bases identical to TRBD1. This CDR3 spans 14 amino acids. Germline CDR1 and CDR2: SGHVS and FNYEAQ. The ends lost 5 bases at V and 0 bases at J; junction bases unmatched: 3. The CDR3 protein is CASSEQGVSYEQYF. Written as DNA, the CDR3 is TGTGCCAGCAGCGAACAGGGGGTCTCCTACGAGCAGTACTTC. Using reference TRBV7-6 and TRBJ2-7 for the parts outside the CDR3, the full variable domain is GAGVSQSPRYKVTKRGQDVALRCDPISGHVSLYWYRQALGQGPEFLTYFNYEAQQDKSGLPNDRFSAERPEGSISTLTIQRTEQRDSAMYRCASSEQGVSYEQYFGPGTRLTVT.

This clone was counted only a few times. The rearrangement links TRBV21-1 to TRBJ2-1; the DNA was not used to check the table's D call, TRBD2. TRBV21-1 is recorded as a pseudogene. The CDR3 has 16 amino acids. CDR3 amino acids: CASSKGDGGSYNEQFF. As DNA, the CDR3 is TGTGCCAGCAGCAAAGGCGACGGGGGGTCCTACAATGAGCAGTTCTTC.

CDR3 nucleotide sequence: TGTGCCTGGAGCCAACTAGCGGGGGACACAGATACGCAGTATTTT. Residues: CAWSQLAGDTDTQYF. This chain uses TRBV30 with TRBJ2-3; 11 bases match TRBD2. Per the germline V gene, CDR1 is GTSNPN and CDR2 is SVGIG (reference sequence). The length of the CDR3 is 15 residues. The V and J ends lost 3 bases and 2 bases, in that order; junction bases with no gene match: 4.

The chain carries TRBV7-2 and TRBJ1-5, with a possible D match to TRBD1 (5 bases). The CDR3 length is 15 residues. Germline loops: CDR1 SGHTA, CDR2 FQGNSA. The ends were cut back, 5 bases at V and 4 bases at J, with 15 bases in the middle. DNA of the CDR3: TGTGCCAGCAGCCTGGGGCAGGGCTGGAATCAGCCCCAGCATTTT. Protein: CASSLGQGWNQPQHF.

This clone was observed a single time. This chain uses TRBV11-3 with TRBJ2-7; 9 nucleotides line up with TRBD1. This CDR3 spans 15 amino acids. J gave up 4 bases and V 5 bases, and 9 bases lay outside the gene matches. The V gene's germline CDR1 is SGHNT and CDR2 YENEEA. The CDR3 DNA sequence: TGTGCCAGCAGCCCGCCCTTGGACAGGGGATACGAGCAGTACTTC. It yields the protein CASSPPLDRGYEQYF.